This T cell receptor (beta chain) was obtained from a study of blood T cell repertoires in COVID-19. Across the study: T cells, B-cell-depleted T cells, or PBMCs provided the cDNA or gDNA that served as material.

Per germline, CDR1 MNHEY and CDR2 SMNVEV (reference sequence). The CDR3 covers 17 residues. The junction had 6 bases not matched to a gene; V was cut back by 2 bases and J by 0 bases. Study members were between about 18 and 89 years old and lived in some 22 US regions. Allocation to cohorts depended on clinical history reported by the participants. Original analysis: The authors estimated nucleated cell counts from reference gene primer amplification. Measured with immunoSEQ multiplex PCR; TCRdb has only the in-frame clones, and not every one. V and J calls and clone size come straight from that table; D and trimming were deduced from the DNA. The sample records about 270,000 clones, 75% to 90% being singletons.

Specimen: PBMCs or T cells enriched from blood (not recorded which). The chain uses TRBV27 and TRBJ2-1; 8 positions match TRBD2. This sequence was found in a woman aged 25-40 years with acute COVID-19. The CDR3 spells CASSLRSGGSSYNEQFF. CDR3 DNA sequence: TGTGCCAGCAGTTTACGGTCGGGGGGGAGCTCCTACAATGAGCAGTTCTTC.